Sequencing of this TCR beta chain was carried out in a study of blood T cell repertoires in COVID-19. For the study at large: The analysed material was cDNA or gDNA that came from T cells, B-cell-depleted T cells, or PBMCs.

As originally analysed: Estimation of nucleated cell counts relied on the amplification of reference gene primers. Measured with immunoSEQ multiplex PCR; TCRdb has only the in-frame clones, and not every one. The DNA gave D and trimming, while V, J and clone size come from that table. The sample records roughly 360,000 clones, roughly four fifths being singletons. J lost 5 bases, V lost 4 bases, and 4 bases had no gene match. The germline CDR1 and CDR2 sequences are KGHSH and LQKENI. The CDR3 runs to 13 residues. The study assigned cohorts using participant-reported clinical history. Cohort 3 recovered donors had two negative PCRs, clearance, or symptom resolution.

The clonotype comes from a woman aged 50 to 60 who had recovered from COVID-19. The rearrangement links TRBV18 to TRBJ2-7; 8 bases map to TRBD1. The specimen was PBMCs or T cells enriched from blood (not recorded which). CDR3 DNA: TGTGCCAGCTCACGACAGGGGAACGACGAGCAGTACTTC. It yields the protein CASSRQGNDEQYF.